This T cell receptor beta chain was documented in a study of cytomegalovirus exposure and HLA in healthy donors. Findings and limits, study-wide: Within the data, a cluster of highly shared sequence variants was likely a sequencing artifact. Previously analyzed data showed that most TCR beta V segments were productive at a frequency of about 90% or about 30%.

PCR employed 60 Vbeta and 13 Jbeta primers. Sequencing was performed with immunoSEQ multiplex PCR; in TCRdb, only in-frame clones are kept and a portion is missing. Among 90,000 to 100,000 clones listed, about 72% were seen once. A remark on this clone: What it binds is not known.

Among the donors, all were healthy bone marrow donors. Donors likely had unrecorded immune exposures despite being nominally healthy when sampled. V was shortened by 2 bases and J by 3 bases, with 11 bases between the two germline ends. CDR1 is SGDLS and CDR2 is YYNGEE in the germline V gene. The CDR3 covers 14 residues. The sequencing input was PBMCs. This TCR came from a woman aged 55-75 years in good health and CMV-seropositive. The chain links TRBV9 to TRBJ1-1; D perhaps matches TRBD1 (6 bases). The CDR3 DNA reads TGTGCCAGCAGCGTTCTTTCAGGGGACACTGAAGCTTTCTTT. Its translation is CASSVLSGDTEAFF.